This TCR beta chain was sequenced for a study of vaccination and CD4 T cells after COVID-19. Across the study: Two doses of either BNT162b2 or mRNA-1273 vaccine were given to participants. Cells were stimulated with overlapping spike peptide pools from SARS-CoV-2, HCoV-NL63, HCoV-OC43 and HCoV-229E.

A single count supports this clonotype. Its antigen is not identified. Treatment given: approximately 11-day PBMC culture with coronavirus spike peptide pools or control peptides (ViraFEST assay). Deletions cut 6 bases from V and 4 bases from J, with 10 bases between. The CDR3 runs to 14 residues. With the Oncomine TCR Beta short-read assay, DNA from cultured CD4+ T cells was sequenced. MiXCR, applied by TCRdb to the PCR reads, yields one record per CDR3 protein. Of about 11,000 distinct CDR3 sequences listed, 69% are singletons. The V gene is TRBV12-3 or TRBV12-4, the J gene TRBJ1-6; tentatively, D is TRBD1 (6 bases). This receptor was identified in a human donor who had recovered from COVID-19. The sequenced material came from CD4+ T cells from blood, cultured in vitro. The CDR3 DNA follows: TGTGCCAGCAGATCTGGACAGTATAATTCACCCCTCCACTTT. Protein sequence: CASRSGQYNSPLHF.